This T cell receptor (beta chain) was identified during a study of vaccination effects on CD4 cells after COVID-19. Some clones are missing from TCRdb's copy, which holds only in-frame ones; the method was immunoSEQ multiplex PCR. The table has approximately 30,000 clones, 65% to 75% seen once; the top ten hold roughly 10%. This CDR3 contains 15 residues. The germline CDR1 and CDR2 sequences are SGDLS and YYNGEE. V lost 1 base, J lost 0 bases, and 8 bases lay in between. Sequencing in the ViraFEST assay came after antigen-specific CD4+ T cells had been expanded with viral peptide pools, which were used to stimulate PBMC. With about ten days of culture completed, CD4+ T cells were isolated. Absence of prior SARS-CoV-2 infection characterized the vaccine recipients, who showed negative nucleocapsid antibodies. In culture with 10 IU/ml IL-2 and roughly 10 ug/ml peptides, PBMC were grown at some 2 million per well.

This clone was observed once. Its antigen is currently unknown. The chain uses TRBV9 and TRBJ1-3; D remains ambiguous. The sequence came from a human donor who received a COVID-19 vaccine. The sample here was CD4+ T cells from PBMCs cultured with SARS-CoV-2 spike peptides, taken before COVID-19 vaccination. CDR3 DNA sequence: TGTGCCAGCAGCGTAAGGTCAGGCTCTGGAAACACCATATATTTT. It encodes CASSVRSGSGNTIYF.